The present TCR beta chain was sequenced within a study of vaccination and CD4 T cells after COVID-19. For this clonotype: Its specificity is not known.

Germline V CDR1 and CDR2: SEHNR, FQNEAQ (reference sequence). Germline trimming cut 8 bases from V and 4 bases from J; bases unmatched to any gene: 5. There are 13 residues in the CDR3. Regarding treatment: approximately nine-day PBMC culture with coronavirus spike peptide pools or control peptides (ViraFEST assay). Antigen-specific T cell expansion with peptide pools preceded TCR sequencing in the ViraFEST approach. Before Alpha, Beta and Delta appeared in the US, convalescents tested positive (March–late 2020). With the Oncomine TCR Beta short-read assay, DNA from cultured CD4+ T cells was sequenced. From the PCR reads, TCRdb called clonotypes with MiXCR, one entry per CDR3 protein. Of under 15,000 distinct CDR3 sequences in the sample, roughly 45% were seen once.

The TCR originated in a human donor who had recovered from COVID-19. The gene calls are TRBV7-9 and TRBJ1-2, with 9 nucleotides matching TRBD1. Sequencing used CD4+ T cells from blood, cultured in vitro. The chain's CDR3 is CASHRGQGYGYTF. Here the CDR3 DNA reads TGTGCCAGCCACAGGGGGCAGGGCTATGGCTACACCTTC.